The clone carrying this T cell receptor (beta chain) was seen only once. V was pared by 5 bases and J by 0 bases, with 17 bases between. Germline CDR1 is PRHDT and CDR2 is FYEKMQ (reference sequence). The CDR3 consists of 17 residues. Only in-frame clones appear in the TCRdb table, and some are missing; sequencing was by immunoSEQ multiplex PCR. The table shows fewer than 300,000 clones, with roughly three quarters occurring only once. The data derive from a study of cytotoxic CD8 clonotypes in ibrutinib-treated CLL. The TCR sequence derives from a human donor with chronic lymphocytic leukemia. This specimen was PBMCs, taken at disease progression, from a patient treated with ibrutinib. The chain joins TRBV13 to TRBJ2-4, with unresolved D. The CDR3 DNA sequence: TGTGCCAGCAGCCTAAGTTCTTGGGCGATAGCCAAAAACATTCAGTACTTC. Translating it yields CASSLSSWAIAKNIQYF.